This T cell receptor (beta chain) was identified in a study of blood T cell repertoires in COVID-19. Using immunoSEQ multiplex PCR, the repertoire was profiled, and TCRdb retains in-frame clones only, with some absent. The table lists about 150,000 clones, around 90% of them singletons, with 3.5% to 4.5% in the top ten. CDR1 is SGHAT and CDR2 is FQNNGV in the germline V gene. The length of the CDR3 is 16 residues. V lost 5 bases and J lost 13, with 24 bases in between. The material sequenced was PBMCs or T cells enriched from blood (not recorded which). This chain links TRBV11-2 with TRBJ1-6; tentatively, D is TRBD1 (6 bases). This sequence was found in a woman aged 40 to 49 who had been exposed to COVID-19. The CDR3 DNA reads as TGTGCCAGCAGCCCACCATCCGGGACATGGGAGTCCCCCCTCCACTTT. It specifies CASSPPSGTWESPLHF.